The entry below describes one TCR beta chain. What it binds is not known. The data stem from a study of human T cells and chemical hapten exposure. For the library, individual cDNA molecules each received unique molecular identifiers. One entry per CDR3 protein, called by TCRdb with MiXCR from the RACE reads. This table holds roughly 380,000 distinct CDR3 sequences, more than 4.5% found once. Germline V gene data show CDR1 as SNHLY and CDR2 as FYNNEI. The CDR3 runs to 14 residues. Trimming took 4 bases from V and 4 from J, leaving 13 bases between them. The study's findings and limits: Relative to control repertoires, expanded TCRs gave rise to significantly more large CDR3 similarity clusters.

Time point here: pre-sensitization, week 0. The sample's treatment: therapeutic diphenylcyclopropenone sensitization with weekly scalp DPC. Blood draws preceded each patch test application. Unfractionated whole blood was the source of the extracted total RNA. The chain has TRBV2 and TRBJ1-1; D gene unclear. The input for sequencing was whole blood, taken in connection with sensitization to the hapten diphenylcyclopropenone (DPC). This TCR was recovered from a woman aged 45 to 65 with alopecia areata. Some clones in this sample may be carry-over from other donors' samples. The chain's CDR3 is CASSGEGKGTEAFF. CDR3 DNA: TGTGCCAGCAGTGGGGAGGGAAAAGGCACTGAAGCTTTCTTT.